The T cell receptor (beta chain) under discussion was sequenced for a study of CD8 T cells in ankylosing spondylitis. Trimming took 6 bases from V and 2 from J; bases not matched to a gene: 6. This CDR3 contains 14 residues. About this clonotype: Its antigen is currently unknown.

Whole-study results and caveats: There were earlier reports of some motif variants in reactive arthritis synovial fluid and blood.

TCRdb reprocessed the 5' RACE reads with MiXCR, giving one entry per CDR3 protein. In the table there are over 150,000 distinct CDR3 sequences, 15% to 20% of which are singletons. The sequenced sample consisted of blood, either unsorted or a sorted T cell fraction (not recorded which). The J gene is TRBJ1-2, the V gene TRBV12-3 or TRBV12-4; 7 bases align to TRBD1. The source is a male donor aged 10-35 years with ankylosing spondylitis or in good health (not recorded which). The CDR3 nucleotides are TGTGCCAGCAGGATATCGGGACAGAACTATGGCTACACCTTC. Translating it yields CASRISGQNYGYTF.